The 5 T cell receptor beta chains below come from one sample, sequenced in a study of CD4+ T cells in melanoma (dated by TCRdb to between 2020 and 2023). The library came from the immunoSEQ multiplex PCR assay. Held by TCRdb, this immuneACCESS table contains in-frame sequences only and omits some clones. Under half of the omission traces to an unresolved V gene where checked; the cause of the rest is unknown. The sample records approximately 14,000 clones, approximately 73% of which are singletons. 18% of the sample lies in the top ten. The specimen was cells from a culture (not recorded whether cultured in vitro). Every receptor here comes from a human donor with melanoma.

The chain couples TRBV2 to TRBJ2-3; D gene uncertain. Germline CDR1 reads SNHLY; CDR2 reads FYNNEI. This CDR3 is 11 amino acids long. The V end was cut by 4 bases, the J end by 8 bases, with 7 bases between. This CDR3 is CASSVPATQYF. CDR3 nucleotides: TGTGCCAGCAGTGTGCCCGCTACGCAGTATTTT.

V and J are TRBV21-1 and TRBJ1-5; the table assigns TRBD1, which was not confirmed against the DNA. TRBV21-1 corresponds to a pseudogene. The CDR3 contains 16 residues. Here the CDR3 reads CASSILRQGQSQPQHF. The CDR3 DNA is TGTGCCAGCAGCATCCTTCGACAGGGCCAAAGCCAGCCCCAGCATTTT.

The chain is built from TRBV28 and TRBJ2-7, with 8 positions matching TRBD1. This CDR3 spans 14 amino acids. J was trimmed by 2 bases and V by 8 bases; bases with no gene match: 8. The germline V gene encodes CDR1 MDHEN and CDR2 SYDVKM. CDR3 sequence reads: CASSDSGGPYEQYF. CDR3 nucleotides: TGTGCCAGCTCGGATTCAGGGGGCCCCTACGAGCAGTACTTC.

The gene calls are TRBV6-5 and TRBJ1-1; perhaps TRBD1 as D (5 bases). Germline V gives CDR1 MNHEY, CDR2 SVGAGI. V gave up 4 bases and J gave up 4 bases, with 10 bases separating them. The CDR3 runs to 13 residues. The CDR3 DNA follows: TGTGCCAGCAGTTTCGGGAGGGGCACTGAAGCTTTCTTT. This translates into CASSFGRGTEAFF.

This clone occurred a few times. The gene calls are TRBV7-2 and TRBJ1-2; D not resolved. Germline V gives CDR1 SGHTA, CDR2 FQGNSA. This CDR3 spans 13 amino acids. Trimming shortened V by 5 bases and J by 2 bases, and 9 bases separated the two germline ends. The CDR3 protein is CASSPQTNYGYTF. CDR3 DNA: TGTGCCAGCAGCCCGCAGACCAACTATGGCTACACCTTC.